The 18 T cell receptor beta chains below all came from one sample that was sequenced in a study of vaccination effects on CD4 cells after COVID-19. With the ViraFEST assay, the study expanded antigen-specific CD4+ T cells using viral peptide pools, then sequenced them. Following a 10-day culture, CD4+ T cells were purified. All participants had two doses of either the BNT162b2 or mRNA-1273 vaccine. The data were produced by immunoSEQ multiplex PCR, yet TCRdb's version contains in-frame clones alone and is incomplete. The sample lists tens of thousands of clones, under 85% occurring once. These receptors' targets are unknown. Sequences were derived from CD4+ T cells from PBMCs cultured with HCoV-OC43 spike peptides, sampled after COVID-19 vaccination. Subset: HCoV-OC43 spike overlapping peptide pool stimulation. All receptors come from a human donor who received a COVID-19 vaccine.

The chain links TRBV5-1 to TRBJ2-2; 8 bases map to TRBD1. The CDR3 extends over 16 amino acids. Germline values: CDR1 SGHRS, CDR2 YFSETQ. Trimming took 2 bases from V and 4 from J; bases not matched to a gene: 7. CDR3 nucleotide sequence: TGCGCCAGCAGCTTTCGGACAGGGCGGGTCACCGGGGAGCTGTTTTTT. It translates to CASSFRTGRVTGELFF.

The rearrangement uses TRBV24-1 and TRBJ2-6; D may correspond to TRBD1 or TRBD2 (6 bases each). This CDR3 is 16 amino acids long. Germline CDR1 and CDR2: KGHDR and SFDVKD. V was cut by 6 bases and J by 0 bases, with 11 bases left in between. The chain's CDR3 is CATSRGGNSGANVLTF. CDR3 nucleotide sequence: TGTGCCACCAGTCGAGGGGGGAACTCTGGGGCCAACGTCCTGACTTTC.

The chain employs TRBV11-2 and TRBJ2-1, with 8 bases identical to TRBD1. The CDR3 extends over 17 amino acids. V lost 0 bases, J lost 0 bases, and 4 bases stayed unmatched. CDR1 is SGHAT, CDR2 FQNNGV, per germline. The CDR3 region has the DNA TGTGCCAGCAGCTTAGAAAGGGACAGGAGCTCCTACAATGAGCAGTTCTTC. Its protein is CASSLERDRSSYNEQFF.

The rearrangement links TRBV24-1 to TRBJ2-1; D is ambiguous. The CDR3 loop spans 14 amino acids. The V and J ends lost 9 bases and 6 bases respectively, with 17 bases between them. The germline gives CDR1 KGHDR, CDR2 SFDVKD. In DNA, the CDR3 is TGTGCCACCGCCTATTCAAAAGCTGTCAATGAGCAGTTCTTC. Its translation: CATAYSKAVNEQFF.

Notes on this clone: The junction differs from germline at one of its ends, possibly a read error. V usage is TRBV2 and J usage is TRBJ2-5, with a possible D match to TRBD2 (6 bases). The CDR3 covers 14 residues. Germline CDR1 is SNHLY and CDR2 is FYNNEI. CDR3 nucleotides: TGTGCCAGCGGTGACATAGGACGGGGGGAGACCCAGTACTTC. This encodes CASGDIGRGETQYF.

The sample holds one count of this clone. This CDR3 reads CASSSSTGRNTEAFF. Here the CDR3 DNA reads TGTGCCAGCAGCTCATCGACAGGCCGAAACACTGAAGCTTTCTTT. The V call is TRBV7-9, the J call TRBJ1-1, with a weak D call TRBD1 (6 bases). The CDR3 length is 15 residues. With 4 bases removed from V and 2 bases from J, the gap between germline ends came to 14 bases. Germline values: CDR1 SEHNR, CDR2 FQNEAQ (reference sequence).

This chain uses TRBV24-1 with TRBJ2-2, with TRBD1 matching 10 bases. CDR1 KGHDR and CDR2 SFDVKD come from the germline V gene. V lost 1 base and J lost 6; bases outside the gene matches: 7. This CDR3 is built from 17 residues. In DNA form, the CDR3 reads TGTGCCACCAGTGATTTCCGGGACAGGGGTTGGTCCGGGGAGCTGTTTTTT. Its protein is CATSDFRDRGWSGELFF.

The chain has TRBV9 and TRBJ2-5, with no clear D. The CDR3 totals 14 residues. Trimming pared 0 bases from V and 9 bases from J, leaving 15 bases between. Germline V gives CDR1 SGDLS, CDR2 YYNGEE. The CDR3: CASSVDGSPRPQYF. The CDR3 DNA follows: TGTGCCAGCAGCGTAGACGGCAGCCCTCGCCCCCAGTACTTC.

This clone was picked up one time. V gene TRBV7-2 combines with J gene TRBJ2-5; 9 nucleotides line up with TRBD1. Germline V gene sequence: CDR1 SGHTA, CDR2 FQGNSA. J gave up 2 bases and V 6 bases, and 10 bases lay outside the gene matches. There are 16 residues in the CDR3. This chain's CDR3 is CASSLANGQGQETQYF. In DNA form, the CDR3 reads TGTGCCAGCAGTCTAGCCAACGGACAGGGGCAAGAGACCCAGTACTTC.

The J gene is TRBJ1-6, the V gene TRBV2; tentatively, D is TRBD1 (5 bases). V was clipped by 2 bases and J by 5 bases, with 10 bases between them. CDR3 length: 15 amino acids. Germline CDR1 reads SNHLY; CDR2 reads FYNNEI. The CDR3 loop reads CASSERGLHNSPLHF. CDR3 DNA: TGTGCCAGCAGTGAAAGGGGACTGCATAATTCACCCCTCCACTTT.

The chain links TRBV5-1 to TRBJ2-5; TRBD2 agrees at 8 bases. CDR3 size: 13 residues. CDR1 SGHRS and CDR2 YFSETQ come from the germline V gene. With 7 bases clipped from V and 1 base from J, the junction kept 3 bases outside the gene matches. The CDR3 coding sequence is TGCGCCAGCGGAAGCGGGGGCCAAGAGACCCAGTACTTC. Translation: CASGSGGQETQYF.

V and J are TRBV5-1 and TRBJ2-2; perhaps TRBD1 as D (6 bases). CDR3 length: 15 residues. Germline values: CDR1 SGHRS, CDR2 YFSETQ. Trimming removed 4 bases at V and 3 bases at J, with 13 bases between. CDR3 DNA: TGCGCCAGCAGCCCAATGGACAGTTACACCGGGGAGCTGTTTTTT. Its translation is CASSPMDSYTGELFF.

On this clone itself: Other nucleotide sequences in the sample specify the same CDR3. V gene TRBV24-1 combines with J gene TRBJ2-5; 9 bases map to TRBD1. J gave up 2 bases and V 3 bases, and 3 bases lay outside the gene matches. CDR1 is KGHDR, CDR2 SFDVKD, per germline. CDR3 length equals 15 residues. As DNA, the CDR3 is TGTGCCACCAGTGATCCCGGGACAGGGCAAGAGACCCAGTACTTC. This translates into CATSDPGTGQETQYF.

The chain combines TRBV15 with TRBJ1-4; D gene uncertain. Germline lookup yields CDR1 LNHNV and CDR2 YYDKDF (reference sequence). The CDR3 contains 13 residues. V lost 0 bases and J 4 bases, leaving 3 bases between the germline ends. Written as DNA, the CDR3 is TGTGCCACCAGCAGAGAGTTTAATGAAAAACTGTTTTTT. Translated, it gives CATSREFNEKLFF. The full variable domain, in which reference TRBV15 and TRBJ1-4 provide the parts outside the CDR3, is DAMVIQNPRYQVTQFGKPVTLSCSQTLNHNVMYWYQQKSSQAPKLLFHYYDKDFNNEADTPDNFQSRRPNTSFCFLDIRSPGLGDTAMYLCATSREFNEKLFFGSGTQLSVL.

This rearrangement joins TRBV7-3 to TRBJ1-1; D unresolved. Germline V gene sequence: CDR1 SGHTA, CDR2 FQGTGA. V was pared by 6 bases and J by 2 bases, with 10 bases between. The CDR3 contains 13 residues. The CDR3 DNA follows: TGTGCCAGCAGTTACGGACCAAACACTGAAGCTTTCTTT. This translates into CASSYGPNTEAFF.

The chain has TRBV7-9 and TRBJ1-3, with D unclear. This CDR3 is 12 amino acids long. V gave up 5 bases and J gave up 9 bases, with 11 bases separating them. CDR1 and CDR2 from the germline V gene are SEHNR and FQNEAQ (reference sequence). The CDR3 coding sequence is TGTGCCAGCAGCCCCATTCCCGGCACCATATATTTT. Protein: CASSPIPGTIYF. Based on the CDR3 plus reference TRBV7-9 and TRBJ1-3, the full variable domain is DTGVSQNPRHKITKRGQNVTFRCDPISEHNRLYWYRQTLGQGPEFLTYFQNEAQLEKSRLLSDRFSAERPKGSFSTLEIQRTEQGDSAMYLCASSPIPGTIYFGEGSWLTVV.

The chain couples TRBV19 to TRBJ1-2; 7 nucleotides line up with TRBD1. The CDR3 contains 14 residues. Unmatched junction bases numbered 13, after V lost 7 bases and J lost 8 bases. CDR1 LNHDA and CDR2 SQIVND come from the germline V gene (reference sequence). CDR3 amino acids: CASKDRDRALGYTF. In nucleotides, the CDR3 is TGTGCCAGTAAAGATCGGGACAGAGCCCTCGGCTACACCTTC.

The CDR3 coding sequence is TGTGCCAGCAGTCCCCTAGTAGGAGCCACAGATACGCAGTATTTT. Protein: CASSPLVGATDTQYF. The V call is TRBV2, the J call TRBJ2-3; D is undetermined. The V end lost 5 bases, the J end lost 2 bases, and 14 bases lay between the germline ends. The CDR3 consists of 15 residues. Germline CDR1 and CDR2: SNHLY and FYNNEI.